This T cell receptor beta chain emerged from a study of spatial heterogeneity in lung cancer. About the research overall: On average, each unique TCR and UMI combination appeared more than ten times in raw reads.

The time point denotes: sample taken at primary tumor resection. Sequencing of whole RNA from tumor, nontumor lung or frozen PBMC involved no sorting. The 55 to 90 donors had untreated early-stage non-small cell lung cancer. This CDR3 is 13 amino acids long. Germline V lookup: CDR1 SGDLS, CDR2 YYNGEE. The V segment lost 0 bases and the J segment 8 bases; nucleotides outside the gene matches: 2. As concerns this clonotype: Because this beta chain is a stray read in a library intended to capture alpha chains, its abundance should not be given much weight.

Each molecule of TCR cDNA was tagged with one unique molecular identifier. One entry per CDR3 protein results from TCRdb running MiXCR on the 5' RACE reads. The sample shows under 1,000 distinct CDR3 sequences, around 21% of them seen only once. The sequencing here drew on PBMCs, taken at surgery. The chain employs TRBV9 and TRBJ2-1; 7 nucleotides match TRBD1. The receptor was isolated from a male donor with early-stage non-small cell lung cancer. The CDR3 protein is CASSVVGTDEQFF. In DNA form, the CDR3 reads TGTGCCAGCAGCGTAGTAGGGACAGATGAGCAGTTCTTC.